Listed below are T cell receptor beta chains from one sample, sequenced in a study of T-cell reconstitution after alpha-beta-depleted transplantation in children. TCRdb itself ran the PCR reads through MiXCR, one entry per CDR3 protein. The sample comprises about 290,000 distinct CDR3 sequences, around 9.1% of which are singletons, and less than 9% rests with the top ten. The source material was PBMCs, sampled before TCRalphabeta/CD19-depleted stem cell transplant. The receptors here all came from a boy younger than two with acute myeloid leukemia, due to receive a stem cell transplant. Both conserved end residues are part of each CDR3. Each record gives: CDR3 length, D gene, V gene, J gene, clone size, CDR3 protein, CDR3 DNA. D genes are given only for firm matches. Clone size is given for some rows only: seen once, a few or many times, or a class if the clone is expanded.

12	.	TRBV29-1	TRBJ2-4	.	CSVLRDRNIQYF	TGCAGCGTCCTCCGGGACCGAAACATTCAGTACTTC
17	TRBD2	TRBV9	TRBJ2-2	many	CASSAGLAGLNTGELFF	TGTGCCAGCAGCGCTGGACTAGCGGGATTGAACACCGGGGAGCTGTTTTTT
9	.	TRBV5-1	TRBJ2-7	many	CARRYEQYF	TGCGCCAGAAGGTACGAGCAGTACTTC
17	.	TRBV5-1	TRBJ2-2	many	CASSLGRQPSNTGELFF	TGCGCCAGCAGCTTGGGTAGACAGCCGTCGAACACCGGGGAGCTGTTTTTT
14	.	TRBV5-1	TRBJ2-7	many	CASSIGGQTYEQYF	TGCGCCAGCAGCATCGGGGGGCAGACCTACGAGCAGTACTTC
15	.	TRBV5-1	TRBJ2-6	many	CASSFDTAGANVLTF	TGCGCCAGCAGCTTCGACACGGCTGGGGCCAACGTCCTGACTTTC
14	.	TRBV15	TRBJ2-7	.	CATSGRTGSYEQYF	TGTGCCACCAGCGGAAGGACTGGATCCTACGAGCAGTACTTC
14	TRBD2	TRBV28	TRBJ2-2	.	CASSSGTSGSREFF	TGTGCCAGCAGCTCCGGGACTAGCGGGAGTAGGGAGTTTTTT
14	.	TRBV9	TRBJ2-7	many	CASSVDPFSYEQYF	TGTGCCAGCAGCGTAGATCCATTCTCCTACGAGCAGTACTTC
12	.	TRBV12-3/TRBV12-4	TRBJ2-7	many	CASTGLSYEQYF	TGTGCCAGCACGGGGTTATCCTACGAGCAGTACTTC
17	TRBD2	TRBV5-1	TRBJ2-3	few	CASSLGSPTSGTDTQYF	TGCGCCAGCAGCTTGGGGTCCCCAACTAGCGGCACAGATACGCAGTATTTT
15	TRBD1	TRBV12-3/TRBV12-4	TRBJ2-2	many	CASSFGQGDTGELFF	TGTGCCAGCAGTTTCGGACAGGGCGACACCGGGGAGCTGTTTTTT
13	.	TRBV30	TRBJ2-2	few	CAWSVQRTGELFF	TGTGCCTGGAGTGTACAGAGGACCGGGGAGCTGTTTTTT
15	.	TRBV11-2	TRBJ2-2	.	CASSLWAGDTGELFF	TGTGCCAGCAGCTTATGGGCAGGCGATACCGGGGAGCTGTTTTTT
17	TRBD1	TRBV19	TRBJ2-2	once	CASSMFGGQGSTGELFF	TGTGCCAGTAGTATGTTCGGGGGACAGGGGTCCACCGGGGAGCTGTTTTTT
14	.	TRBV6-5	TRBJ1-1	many	CASRSPGPNTEAFF	TGTGCCAGCAGGTCACCCGGACCGAACACTGAAGCTTTCTTT
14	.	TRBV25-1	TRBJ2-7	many	CASSELSGFYEQYF	TGTGCCAGCAGTGAATTGTCGGGTTTCTACGAGCAGTACTTC
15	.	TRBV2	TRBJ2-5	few	CASSYTGLYQETQYF	TGTGCCAGCAGCTATACAGGGCTGTACCAAGAGACCCAGTACTTC
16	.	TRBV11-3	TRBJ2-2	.	CASSFGTAYPTGELFF	TGTGCCAGCAGCTTCGGGACGGCTTACCCAACCGGGGAGCTGTTTTTT
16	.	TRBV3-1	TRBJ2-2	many	CASSQASGPAAGELFF	TGTGCCAGCAGCCAAGCTTCAGGGCCGGCGGCCGGGGAGCTGTTTTTT
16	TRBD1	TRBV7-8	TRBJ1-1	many	CASSSWTGQGNTEAFF	TGTGCCAGCAGCTCCTGGACAGGGCAGGGAAACACTGAAGCTTTCTTT
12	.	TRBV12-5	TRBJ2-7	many	CASGPNSYEQYF	TGTGCTAGTGGCCCAAACTCCTACGAGCAGTACTTC
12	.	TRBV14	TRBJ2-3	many	CASSGGSDTQYF	TGTGCCAGCAGCGGGGGGTCAGATACGCAGTATTTT
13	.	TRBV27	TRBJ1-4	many	CASSLQVDEKLFF	TGTGCCAGCAGTTTACAGGTGGACGAAAAACTGTTTTTT
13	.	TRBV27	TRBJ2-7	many	CASSLSPYYEQYF	TGTGCCAGCAGTTTATCCCCATACTACGAGCAGTACTTC
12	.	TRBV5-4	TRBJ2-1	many	CASKTGRNEQFF	TGTGCCAGCAAAACAGGGCGCAATGAGCAGTTCTTC
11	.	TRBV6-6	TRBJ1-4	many	CASSYREKLFF	TGTGCCAGCAGTTATCGGGAAAAACTGTTTTTT
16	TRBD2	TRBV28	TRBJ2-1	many	CASSPLTSGRYNEQFF	TGTGCCAGCAGTCCGCTGACTAGCGGGAGGTACAATGAGCAGTTCTTC
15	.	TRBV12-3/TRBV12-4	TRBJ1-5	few	CASSFSGQANQPQHF	TGTGCCAGCAGTTTTTCTGGACAAGCCAATCAGCCCCAGCATTTT
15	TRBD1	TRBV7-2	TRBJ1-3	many	CASSLSTGQVHTIYF	TGTGCCAGCAGCTTATCCACGGGACAGGTCCACACCATATATTTT
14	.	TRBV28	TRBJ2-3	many	CASSLTRFTDTQYF	TGTGCCAGCAGTTTAACTAGATTCACAGATACGCAGTATTTT
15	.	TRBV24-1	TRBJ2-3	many	CATSERQGGPDTQYF	TGTGCCACCAGTGAGCGGCAGGGTGGCCCAGATACGCAGTATTTT
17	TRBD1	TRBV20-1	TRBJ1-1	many	CSASPRDRVIVNTEAFF	TGCAGTGCTAGTCCCCGGGACAGGGTTATCGTGAACACTGAAGCTTTCTTT
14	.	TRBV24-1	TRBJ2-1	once	CATSGGRGRYEQFF	TGTGCCACCAGTGGGGGCAGGGGGAGGTATGAGCAGTTCTTC
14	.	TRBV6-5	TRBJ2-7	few	CASSYSSGRSEQYF	TGTGCCAGCAGTTACTCGTCAGGGAGAAGCGAGCAGTACTTC
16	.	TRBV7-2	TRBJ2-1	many	CASSWRAFRSGNEQFF	TGTGCCAGCAGCTGGAGGGCCTTCCGGTCCGGGAATGAGCAGTTCTTC
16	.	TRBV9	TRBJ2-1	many	CASSEGGNPTYNEQFF	TGTGCCAGCTCAGAGGGGGGAAACCCTACCTACAATGAGCAGTTCTTC
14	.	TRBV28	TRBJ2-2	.	CACLGRPATGELFF	TGTGCCTGCCTGGGACGACCGGCCACCGGGGAGCTGTTTTTT
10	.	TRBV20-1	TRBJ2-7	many	CSASHSEQYF	TGCAGTGCTAGTCACAGCGAGCAGTACTTC
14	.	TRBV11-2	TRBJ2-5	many	CASSLEWVEETQYF	TGTGCCAGCAGCTTAGAATGGGTCGAAGAGACCCAGTACTTC
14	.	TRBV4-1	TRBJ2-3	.	CASSQVPREDTQYF	TGCGCCAGCAGCCAAGTGCCTCGCGAGGATACGCAGTATTTT
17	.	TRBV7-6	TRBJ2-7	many	CASSPRTPLRGSYEQYF	TGTGCCAGCAGCCCGAGGACACCTCTTAGAGGGTCCTACGAGCAGTACTTC
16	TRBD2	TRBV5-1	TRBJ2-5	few	CASSSSGGRYQETQYF	TGCGCCAGCAGTTCTAGCGGGGGGCGATACCAAGAGACCCAGTACTTC
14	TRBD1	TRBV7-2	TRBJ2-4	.	CASSLGQGLDIQYF	TGTGCCAGCAGCTTGGGACAGGGGTTAGACATTCAGTACTTC
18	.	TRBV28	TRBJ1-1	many	CASSFISADFFMNTEAFF	TGTGCCAGCAGTTTTATCTCAGCCGATTTCTTCATGAACACTGAAGCTTTCTTT
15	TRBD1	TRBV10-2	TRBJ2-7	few	CASRPGTGGFYEQYF	TGCGCCAGCAGACCCGGGACAGGGGGGTTTTACGAGCAGTACTTC
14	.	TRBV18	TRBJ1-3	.	CASSPKQSGNTIYF	TGTGCCAGCTCACCGAAACAGTCCGGAAACACCATATATTTT
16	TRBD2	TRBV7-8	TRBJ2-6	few	CASNRGGPIGANVLTF	TGTGCCAGCAACCGGGGGGGCCCTATTGGGGCCAACGTCCTGACTTTC
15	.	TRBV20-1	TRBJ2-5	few	CSARDGGRREETQYF	TGCAGTGCTAGAGATGGGGGGCGGCGGGAAGAGACCCAGTACTTC
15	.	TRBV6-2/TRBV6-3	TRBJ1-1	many	CASSIRFAGLGEAFF	TGTGCCAGCAGTATCCGGTTTGCGGGGCTTGGTGAAGCTTTCTTT
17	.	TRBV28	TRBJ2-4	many	CASSLLLALSAKNIQYF	TGTGCCAGCAGTTTGCTTTTAGCATTGAGCGCCAAAAACATTCAGTACTTC
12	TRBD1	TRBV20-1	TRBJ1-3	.	CSAKTGGNTIYF	TGCAGTGCTAAGACAGGGGGAAACACCATATATTTT
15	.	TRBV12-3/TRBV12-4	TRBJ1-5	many	CASSSRGGSNQPQHF	TGTGCCAGCAGCTCGCGAGGGGGTAGCAATCAGCCCCAGCATTTT
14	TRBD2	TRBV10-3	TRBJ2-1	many	CAISRDYSGNEQFF	TGTGCCATCAGCCGGGACTACTCAGGCAATGAGCAGTTCTTC